Described below is a single T cell receptor (beta chain) sequence and its context. The antigen is unknown. The data were obtained in a study of glioma-infiltrating T cells after dendritic cell vaccination. Notes on the study in general: Few patients contributed both blood and tumor specimens.

The PCR used 60 V beta and 13 J beta primers. Generated by immunoSEQ multiplex PCR, the TCRdb table keeps only in-frame clones and is missing some. The sample includes approximately 100,000 clones, over 60% of them seen just once. None of the glioblastoma patients had an isocitrate dehydrogenase mutation. V lost 5 bases and J 11 bases, leaving 15 bases between the germline ends. The V gene's germline CDR1 is LNHDA and CDR2 SQIVND (reference sequence). This CDR3 comprises 13 residues. The chain has TRBV19 and TRBJ1-4, with a possible D match to TRBD1 (6 bases). The specimen comprised blood, sampled before dendritic cell vaccination. The clonotype was recovered from a human donor with glioblastoma. This CDR3 is CASSGGSMTKLFF. DNA for the CDR3: TGTGCCAGTAGTGGGGGCAGTATGACGAAACTGTTTTTT.